This entry lists 22 T cell receptor beta chains sequenced from one sample in a study of blood T cell repertoires in COVID-19. Repertoires were generated with immunoSEQ multiplex PCR, while TCRdb's copy carries only in-frame clones and drops some. The repertoire includes 90,000 to 130,000 clones, about 85% of them detected once, and 4% to 5.5% sits in the top ten. Sequences were obtained from peripheral blood. The receptors shown here come from a human donor in a cohort sampled during active COVID-19.

In its sample, this clone was seen a few times. The chain links TRBV4-2 to TRBJ1-5, with unresolved D. This CDR3 region has 15 residues. CDR1 is LGHNA and CDR2 is YNFKEQ in the germline V gene. Trimming stripped 1 base from V and 3 bases from J, with 10 bases between. CDR3 region: CASSQGLQLNQPQHF. In DNA, the CDR3 is TGTGCCAGCAGCCAAGGATTACAGCTCAATCAGCCCCAGCATTTT.

The genes are TRBV27 and TRBJ2-2, with 9 nucleotides matching TRBD1. After removal of 8 bases from V and 7 bases from J, the junction contained 11 bases not matched to a gene. Germline V CDR1 and CDR2: MNHEY, SMNVEV (reference sequence). This CDR3 region has 15 residues. The CDR3, as DNA: TGTGCCAGCCAATGGGACAGGGTTTTATTCGGGGAGCTGTTTTTT. Amino acids: CASQWDRVLFGELFF.

The gene calls are TRBV4-1 and TRBJ1-1, with D hard to call. The ends were cut back, 1 base at V and 5 bases at J, with 14 bases in the middle. Germline V CDR1 and CDR2: MGHRA, YSYEKL. CDR3 length: 15 residues. CDR3 protein: CASSQGGWSLTEAFF. The CDR3 DNA sequence: TGCGCCAGCAGCCAAGGAGGGTGGAGTCTTACTGAAGCTTTCTTT.

V usage is TRBV7-2 and J usage is TRBJ2-5; TRBD1 aligns across 10 bases. Germline CDR1 is SGHTA and CDR2 is FQGNSA. CDR3 length: 14 amino acids. V was clipped by 4 bases and J by 4 bases; unmatched bases: 3. The CDR3 is CASSYRDRGETQYF. In DNA, the CDR3 is TGTGCCAGCAGCTACCGGGACAGGGGAGAGACCCAGTACTTC. The complete variable domain, with remaining parts taken from reference TRBV7-2 and TRBJ2-5, reads GAGVSQSPSNKVTEKGKDVELRCDPISGHTALYWYRQSLGQGLEFLIYFQGNSAPDKSGLPSDRFSAERTGGSVSTLTIQRTQQEDSAVYLCASSYRDRGETQYFGPGTRLLVL.

This clone was seen a single time. This CDR3 is CASSYLDTGATEAFF. CDR3 DNA sequence: TGTGCCAGCAGTTACTTGGACACCGGAGCCACTGAAGCTTTCTTT. The rearrangement uses TRBV6-5 and TRBJ1-1, with D perhaps matching TRBD1 (5 bases). This CDR3 comprises 15 residues. V lost 1 base, J lost 4 bases, and 13 bases lay in between. Germline CDR1 and CDR2: MNHEY and SVGAGI.

This chain uses TRBV12-2 with TRBJ2-1; the D segment call TRBD1 is taken from the table without a DNA check. TRBV12-2 is classified as a pseudogene. The CDR3 is made up of 17 amino acids. CDR3 in amino acids: CASRFSCRTGQGNEQFF. The CDR3 nucleotides read TGTGCAAGTCGCTTCTCGTGTAGGACAGGGCAGGGCAATGAGCAGTTCTTC.

V usage is TRBV9 and J usage is TRBJ2-1; D gene uncertain. In germline, CDR1 is SGDLS, CDR2 YYNGEE. The CDR3 runs to 14 residues. Trimming took 4 bases from V and 6 from J, leaving 14 bases between them. The CDR3 sequence is CASSTRPRVNEQFF. The DNA of the CDR3 is TGTGCCAGCAGCACCCGACCTCGGGTCAATGAGCAGTTCTTC. The full variable domain, rest sourced from reference TRBV9 and TRBJ2-1, is DSGVTQTPKHLITATGQRVTLRCSPRSGDLSVYWYQQSLDQGLQFLIQYYNGEERAKGNILERFSAQQFPDLHSELNLSSLELGDSALYFCASSTRPRVNEQFFGPGTRLTVL.

This clone was seen only a few times. The chain links TRBV27 to TRBJ2-1, with 9 bases lining up with TRBD2. The CDR3 is 16 residues long. V was pared by 5 bases and J by 5 bases, with 10 bases of the junction left unmatched. Germline V gives CDR1 MNHEY, CDR2 SMNVEV (reference sequence). The chain's CDR3 is CASSARGTSRHNEQFF. The CDR3, as DNA: TGTGCCAGCAGTGCCCGAGGGACTAGCAGGCACAATGAGCAGTTCTTC.

DNA of the CDR3: TGTGCCAGCAGCTTGGGAAAGGGGGTCATGAACACTGAAGCTTTCTTT. Protein: CASSLGKGVMNTEAFF. The chain recombines TRBV5-4 with TRBJ1-1, with a tentative D call TRBD1 (6 bases). The V end was cut by 0 bases, the J end by 0 bases, with 12 bases between. The CDR3 length is 16 residues. The germline V gene has CDR1 SGHNT and CDR2 YYREEE (reference sequence).

The V gene is TRBV10-1, the J gene TRBJ2-1; no firm D call. The germline V gene encodes CDR1 WNHNN and CDR2 SYGVQD (reference sequence). Trimming removed 0 bases from V and 4 bases from J, with 13 bases in between. The CDR3 has 16 residues. This chain's CDR3 is CASSESAGTDYNEQFF. CDR3 coding DNA: TGCGCCAGCAGTGAGTCCGCTGGTACAGATTACAATGAGCAGTTCTTC.

The chain joins TRBV30 to TRBJ2-3; D not resolved. CDR3 size: 12 residues. The V end lost 5 bases, the J end lost 4 bases, and 10 bases lay between the germline ends. The V gene's germline CDR1 is GTSNPN and CDR2 SVGIG (reference sequence). CDR3 amino acids: CAWDIGSDTQYF. Written as DNA, the CDR3 is TGTGCCTGGGACATCGGGTCAGATACGCAGTATTTT. The entire variable domain, with the rest obtained from reference TRBV30 and TRBJ2-3, is as follows: SQTIHQWPATLVQPVGSPLSLECTVEGTSNPNLYWYRQAAGRGLQLLFYSVGIGQISSEVPQNLSASRPQDRQFILSSKKLLLSDSGFYLCAWDIGSDTQYFGPGTRLTVL.

V is TRBV7-8 and J is TRBJ2-7; 11 bases line up with TRBD2. V dropped 1 base and J dropped 3; count of bases not matched to a gene: 5. Germline V gives CDR1 SGHVS, CDR2 FQNEAQ. CDR3 length: 16 residues. DNA of the CDR3: TGTGCCAGCAGCTTAGGCCCGGGACTAGCGGACTACGAGCAGTACTTC. Translated, it gives CASSLGPGLADYEQYF. Complete variable domain (other parts from reference TRBV7-8 and TRBJ2-7): GAGVSQSPRYKVAKRGQDVALRCDPISGHVSLFWYQQALGQGPEFLTYFQNEAQLDKSGLPSDRFFAERPEGSVSTLKIQRTQQEDSAVYLCASSLGPGLADYEQYFGPGTRLTVT.

This clone was recorded only once. The rearrangement joins TRBV6-5 to TRBJ1-6; D unclear. The ends were cut back, 4 bases at V and 7 bases at J, with 5 bases in the middle. The germline V gene encodes CDR1 MNHEY and CDR2 SVGAGI. This CDR3 has 12 amino acids. In nucleotides, the CDR3 is TGTGCCAGCAGTTTACAGAATTCACCCCTCCACTTT. Its protein product is CASSLQNSPLHF.

The chain uses TRBV10-3 and TRBJ2-3; D remains unclear. The CDR3 contains 13 residues. Germline-derived CDR1 and CDR2 are ENHRY and SYGVKD. V lost 3 bases to trimming and J lost 1 base, with 5 bases between them. In DNA form, the CDR3 reads TGTGCCATCAGTGAATCTGGCACAGATACGCAGTATTTT. As protein: CAISESGTDTQYF.

The genes are TRBV10-3 and TRBJ2-7, with a tentative D call TRBD1 (5 bases). The CDR3 is made up of 15 amino acids. From germline, CDR1 is ENHRY and CDR2 SYGVKD. V was shortened by 0 bases and J by 3 bases, with 12 bases between the two germline ends. Written as DNA, the CDR3 is TGTGCCATCAGTGAGTCGTGGGGCCTACACTACGAGCAGTACTTC. Protein: CAISESWGLHYEQYF.

The rearrangement joins TRBV5-1 to TRBJ1-1; no reliable D call. The germline V gene has CDR1 SGHRS and CDR2 YFSETQ. V was pared by 1 base and J by 1 base, with 11 bases between. CDR3 size: 15 residues. CDR3 in amino acids: CASSLRGAENTEAFF. CDR3 DNA sequence: TGCGCCAGCAGCTTGCGGGGTGCGGAGAACACTGAAGCTTTCTTT. The full variable domain, rest sourced from reference TRBV5-1 and TRBJ1-1, is KAGVTQTPRYLIKTRGQQVTLSCSPISGHRSVSWYQQTPGQGLQFLFEYFSETQRNKGNFPGRFSGRQFSNSRSEMNVSTLELGDSALYLCASSLRGAENTEAFFGQGTRLTVV.

The gene calls are TRBV7-2 and TRBJ1-5, with D perhaps matching TRBD1 (5 bases). The germline V gene has CDR1 SGHTA and CDR2 FQGNSA. The CDR3 runs to 14 residues. V lost 0 bases and J lost 9, with 12 bases in between. CDR3 bases: TGTGCCAGCAGCTTAGCGGAGCAGGGAAGGCCCCAGCATTTT. The encoded protein is CASSLAEQGRPQHF.

V gene TRBV4-2 combines with J gene TRBJ2-7, with 9 bases that match TRBD2. V gave up 1 base and J gave up 3 bases; unmatched junction bases: 1. This CDR3 spans 14 amino acids. The germline CDR1 and CDR2 sequences are LGHNA and YNFKEQ. The CDR3 protein is CASSQVTSGYEQYF. DNA for the CDR3: TGTGCCAGCAGCCAAGTGACTAGCGGCTACGAGCAGTACTTC.

This chain joins TRBV6-5 and TRBJ1-2; D is possibly TRBD1 (5 bases). Germline V lookup: CDR1 MNHEY, CDR2 SVGAGI. CDR3 length equals 15 residues. V lost 0 bases, J lost 2 bases, and 10 bases lay in between. The CDR3 here is CASSYSGGKNYGYTF. The DNA for the CDR3 is TGTGCCAGCAGTTACTCGGGGGGAAAGAACTATGGCTACACCTTC.

The V and J genes are TRBV4-1 and TRBJ2-1, with D possibly TRBD2 on 5 matching bases. CDR3 size: 15 residues. The V gene's germline CDR1 is MGHRA and CDR2 YSYEKL. V was shortened by 2 bases and J by 6 bases, with 14 bases between the two germline ends. CDR3: CASSQSWTESNEQFF. In DNA form, the CDR3 reads TGCGCCAGCAGCCAAAGTTGGACTGAAAGCAATGAGCAGTTCTTC.

The chain employs TRBV11-2 and TRBJ2-2, with TRBD1 matching 10 bases. Unmatched junction bases numbered 4, after V lost 5 bases and J lost 1 base. CDR3 length: 16 residues. Germline loops: CDR1 SGHAT, CDR2 FQNNGV. The CDR3, as DNA: TGTGCCAGCAGCACCTGGGACAGGGGGAACACCGGGGAGCTGTTTTTT. Its translation: CASSTWDRGNTGELFF. The full variable domain, its missing parts supplied by reference TRBV11-2 and TRBJ2-2, is EAGVAQSPRYKIIEKRQSVAFWCNPISGHATLYWYQQILGQGPKLLIQFQNNGVVDDSQLPKDRFSAERLKGVDSTLKIQPAKLEDSAVYLCASSTWDRGNTGELFFGEGSRLTVL.

The chain is built from TRBV28 and TRBJ2-2; D call uncertain. V was pared by 6 bases and J by 6 bases, with 11 bases between. CDR3 length: 13 amino acids. Germline V gives CDR1 MDHEN, CDR2 SYDVKM. DNA for the CDR3: TGTGCCAGCAGGGCCTATGAGGCCGGGGAGCTGTTTTTT. Amino acid sequence: CASRAYEAGELFF.